This TCR beta chain was captured by sequencing in a study of T-cell reconstitution after alpha-beta-depleted transplantation in children. Using unique molecular identifiers, the investigators prepared the TCRbeta library. TCRdb re-called the PCR reads with MiXCR, one entry per CDR3 protein. The data hold about 980,000 distinct CDR3 sequences, with roughly 29% observed a single time. General observations from the study: Newly produced T cells mostly accounted for T-cell counts and diversity one year post-transplant.

CDR1 and CDR2 from the germline V gene are SGHVS and FNYEAQ. V was pared by 5 bases and J by 6 bases, with 13 bases of the junction left unmatched. This CDR3 has 18 residues. For this clonotype: What it binds is unknown.

J is TRBJ1-6 and V is TRBV7-6, with 10 bases lining up with TRBD1. The TCR was taken from a boy under two years old who had a stem cell transplant for SCID, so the T cells may come from the graft donor. The source was PBMCs, mostly from graft donor cells, collected 360 days after TCRalphabeta/CD19-depleted stem cell transplant. The CDR3: CASSLGGGGTGVNSPLHF. CDR3 DNA: TGTGCCAGCAGCCTAGGGGGTGGCGGGACAGGGGTTAATTCACCCCTCCACTTT. The full variable domain, its missing parts supplied by reference TRBV7-6 and TRBJ1-6, is GAGVSQSPRYKVTKRGQDVALRCDPISGHVSLYWYRQALGQGPEFLTYFNYEAQQDKSGLPNDRFSAERPEGSISTLTIQRTEQRDSAMYRCASSLGGGGTGVNSPLHFGNGTRLTVT.